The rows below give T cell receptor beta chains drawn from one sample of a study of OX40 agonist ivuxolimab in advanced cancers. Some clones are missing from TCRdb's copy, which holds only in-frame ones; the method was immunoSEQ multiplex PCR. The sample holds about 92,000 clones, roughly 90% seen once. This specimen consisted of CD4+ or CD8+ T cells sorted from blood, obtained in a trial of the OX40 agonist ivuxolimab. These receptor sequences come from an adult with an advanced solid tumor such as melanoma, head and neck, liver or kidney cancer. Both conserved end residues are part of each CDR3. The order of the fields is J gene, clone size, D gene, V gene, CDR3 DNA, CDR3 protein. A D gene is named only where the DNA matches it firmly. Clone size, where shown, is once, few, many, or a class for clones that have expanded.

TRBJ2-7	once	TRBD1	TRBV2	TGTGCCAGCAGTGCCCTCGGGACAGGGGGCGAGCAGTACTTC	CASSALGTGGEQYF
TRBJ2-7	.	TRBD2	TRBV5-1	TGCGCCAGCAGCGAGGGGACTAGCGGTTACGAGCAGTACTTC	CASSEGTSGYEQYF
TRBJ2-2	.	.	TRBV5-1	TGCGCCAGCAGCTCGGGAGTTCGGGAGCTGTTTTTT	CASSSGVRELFF
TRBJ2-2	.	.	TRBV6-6	TGTGCCTCCCGGCAGGCCGGGGCCGGGGAGCTGTTTTTT	CASRQAGAGELFF
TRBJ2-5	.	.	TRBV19	TGTGCCAGTAGTGTCCAGGGGAGGGAGACCCAGTACTTC	CASSVQGRETQYF
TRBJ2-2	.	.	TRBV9	TGTGCCAGCAGCAGCAGGAGTTCCGGGGAGCTGTTTTTT	CASSSRSSGELFF
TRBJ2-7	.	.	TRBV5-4	TGTGCCAGCAGCTGGATCAGCTCCTACGAGCAGTACTTC	CASSWISSYEQYF
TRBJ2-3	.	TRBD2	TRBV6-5	TGTGCCAGCAGTTACAGGCTAGCGGACACAGATACGCAGTATTTT	CASSYRLADTDTQYF
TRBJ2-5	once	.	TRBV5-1	TGCGCCAGCAGCTTGTCCGCCTGGGCGGTTAAAGAGACCCAGTACTTC	CASSLSAWAVKETQYF
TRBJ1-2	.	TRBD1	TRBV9	TGTGCCAGCAGTAGGACAGGGCCTAACTATGGCTACACCTTC	CASSRTGPNYGYTF
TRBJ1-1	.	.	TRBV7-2	TGTGCCAGCAGCTTAGAGGTTTGGATGAACACTGAAGCTTTCTTT	CASSLEVWMNTEAFF
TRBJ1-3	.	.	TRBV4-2	TGTGCCAGCAGCCAAGATGGGGCAGTCAAAAGCTCTGGAAACACCATATATTTT	CASSQDGAVKSSGNTIYF
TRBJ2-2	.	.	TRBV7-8	TGTGCCAGCAGCCCCAGAGGGTTCACCGGGGAGCTGTTTTTT	CASSPRGFTGELFF
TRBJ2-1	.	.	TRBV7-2	TGTGCCAGCAGCTTAGTGTCAGGGAGCTCCTACAATGAGCAGTTCTTC	CASSLVSGSSYNEQFF
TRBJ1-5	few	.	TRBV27	TGTGCCAGCAGTCCAGGACAAGTCAACCAGCCCCAGCATTTT	CASSPGQVNQPQHF
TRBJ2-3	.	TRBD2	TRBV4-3	TGCGCCAGCAGCCAAGATGGGGTGGCGAGCGGGATCACAGATACGCAGTATTTT	CASSQDGVASGITDTQYF
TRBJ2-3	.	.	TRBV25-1	TGTGCCAGCAGTTATGTCACAGATACGCAGTATTTT	CASSYVTDTQYF
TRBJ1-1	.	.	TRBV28	TGTGCCAGCAGCCCGCCTCAGAACACTGAAGCTTTCTTT	CASSPPQNTEAFF
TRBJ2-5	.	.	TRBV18	TGTGCCAGCTCGGAGACGGGATTCCAAGAGACCCAGTACTTC	CASSETGFQETQYF
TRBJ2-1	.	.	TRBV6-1	TGTGCCAGCAGTGAAGCAGGCAGCTCCTACAATGAGCAGTTCTTC	CASSEAGSSYNEQFF
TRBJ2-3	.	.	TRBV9	TGTGCCAGCAGCCACGGGGCGGGTGCTACGCAGTATTTT	CASSHGAGATQYF
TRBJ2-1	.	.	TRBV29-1	TGCAGCGTTGAAGAAAGAGACAGGTTCGTGATGCAGTTCTTC	CSVEERDRFVMQFF
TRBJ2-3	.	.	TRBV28	TGTGCCAGCCGAGGGACCTCATGGGGGCAAGATACGCAGTATTTT	CASRGTSWGQDTQYF
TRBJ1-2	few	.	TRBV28	TGTGCCAGCAGTCCAAGACAGAGTTGGGTTAACTATGGCTACACCTTC	CASSPRQSWVNYGYTF
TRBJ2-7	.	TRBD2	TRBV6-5	TGTGCCAGCAGTACAGGACTAGCGGAGATCAACGAGCAGTACTTC	CASSTGLAEINEQYF
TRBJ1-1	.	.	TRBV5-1	TGCGCCAGCAGCCTCCGGGACTCCAGAACGAACACTGAAGCTTTCTTT	CASSLRDSRTNTEAFF
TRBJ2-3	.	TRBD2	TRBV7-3	TGTGCCAGCAGCTTAAAGGCGGGAGGGTACACAGATACGCAGTATTTT	CASSLKAGGYTDTQYF
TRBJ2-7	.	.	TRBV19	TGTGCCAGTAGCCAACCCGGAAGAGCCCCCTACGAGCAGTACTTC	CASSQPGRAPYEQYF
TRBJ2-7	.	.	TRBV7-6	TGTGCCATCCTTTGGGGGGAGGGGGACGAGCAGTACTTC	CAILWGEGDEQYF
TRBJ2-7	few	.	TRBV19	TGTGCCAGTAGCTCAAGCTGGAGATCCTACGAGCAGTACTTC	CASSSSWRSYEQYF
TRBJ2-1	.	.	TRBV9	TGTGCCAGCAGTCAGACGAGCGGGAATGAGCAGTTCTTC	CASSQTSGNEQFF
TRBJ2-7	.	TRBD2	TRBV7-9	TGTGCCAGCAGCCGGACTAGCGGGACCTACGAGCAGTACTTC	CASSRTSGTYEQYF
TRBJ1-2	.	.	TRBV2	TGTGCCAGCAGTCAGGGCAGATATGGCTACACCTTC	CASSQGRYGYTF
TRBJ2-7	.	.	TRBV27	TGTGCCAGCAGTCAAGTCCCGACTGGTTCCTACGAGCAGTACTTC	CASSQVPTGSYEQYF
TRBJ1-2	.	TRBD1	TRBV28	TGTGCCAGCAGTTCTTGGACAGGGGGCGAGGGTGGCTACACCTTC	CASSSWTGGEGGYTF
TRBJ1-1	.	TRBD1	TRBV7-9	TGTGCCAGCAGCTTAAACAGGGGGCTGAACACTGAAGCTTTCTTT	CASSLNRGLNTEAFF
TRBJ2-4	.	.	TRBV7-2	TGTGCCAGCAGCTTACGCGGAAACATTCAGTACTTC	CASSLRGNIQYF
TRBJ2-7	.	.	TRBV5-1	TGCGCCAGCAGCTATTCCAGAATAGGGGCATCCTACGAGCAGTACTTC	CASSYSRIGASYEQYF
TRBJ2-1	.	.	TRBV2	TGTGCCAGCAGACCACTAGCAGGCGAGCAGTTCTTC	CASRPLAGEQFF
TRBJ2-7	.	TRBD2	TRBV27	TGTGCCAGCAGTGCTTTACTAGCGGGTGAAAACGAGCAGTACTTC	CASSALLAGENEQYF
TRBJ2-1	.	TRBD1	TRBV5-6	TGTGCCAGCAGCTCTAGACAGGGGCGTTTCAATGAGCAGTTCTTC	CASSSRQGRFNEQFF
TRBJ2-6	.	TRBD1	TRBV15	TGTGCCACCAGCAGAGGAGGGGGCAAGTTCTCTGGGGCCAACGTCCTGACTTTC	CATSRGGGKFSGANVLTF
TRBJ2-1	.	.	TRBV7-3	TGTGCCAGCAGCCAATCTGGGGACATGGGTAATGAGCAGTTCTTC	CASSQSGDMGNEQFF
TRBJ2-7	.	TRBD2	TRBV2	TGTGCCAGCAGGCCCACTAGCGGGACTTCCGAGCAGTACTTC	CASRPTSGTSEQYF
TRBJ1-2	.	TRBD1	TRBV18	TGTGCCAGCTCACCACCGTCGACAGGGGGCGTCTATGGCTACACCTTC	CASSPPSTGGVYGYTF
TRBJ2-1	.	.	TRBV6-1	TGTGCCAGCAGCGCCCATAGTACAGGGCGATCGTTCTTC	CASSAHSTGRSFF
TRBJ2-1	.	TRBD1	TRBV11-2	TGTGCCAGCAGCTTAGGGAGGGTAGTGGGACAGGGCGGGAATGAGCAGTTCTTC	CASSLGRVVGQGGNEQFF
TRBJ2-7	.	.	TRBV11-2	TGTGCCAGCAGCTCCCCCCGGACAAACTACGAGCAGTACTTC	CASSSPRTNYEQYF
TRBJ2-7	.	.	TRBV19	TGTGCCAGTAGGAGTTCCGGTACTAGCTCCTACGAGCAGTACTTC	CASRSSGTSSYEQYF
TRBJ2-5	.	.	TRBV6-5	TGTGCCAGCTCACAGGGATTTCAAGAGACCCAGTACTTC	CASSQGFQETQYF
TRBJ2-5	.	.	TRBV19	TGTGCCACCTCCTCAGGAGGGGGGCGTGTGGAGACCCAGTACTTC	CATSSGGGRVETQYF
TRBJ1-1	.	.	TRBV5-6	TGTGCCAGCAGCTTGCGACAGGTGAACACTGAAGCTTTCTTT	CASSLRQVNTEAFF
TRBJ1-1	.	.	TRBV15	TGTGCCACCAGCAGAAATCTGAACACTGAAGCTTTCTTT	CATSRNLNTEAFF
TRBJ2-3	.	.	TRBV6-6	TGTGCCAGCAGTTACGGTACAGGACTCACAGATACGCAGTATTTT	CASSYGTGLTDTQYF
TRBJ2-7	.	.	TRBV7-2	TGTGCCAGCAGCTTGGGGACCTCCGCCTACGAGCAGTACTTC	CASSLGTSAYEQYF